This TCR beta chain is drawn from a study of post-analysis software for immune sequencing data. Across the whole study: Relapsing-remitting, secondary progressive and progressive-relapsing courses of multiple sclerosis were included. Points from the study as a whole: Patients used five TRBV segments, including TRBV5-6, TRBV5-1 and TRBV20-1, more often than controls.

Carried by the TCR beta cDNA libraries were unique molecular identifiers. TCRdb independently ran MiXCR on the PCR reads; one entry per CDR3 protein. The repertoire holds hundreds of thousands of distinct CDR3 sequences, with roughly 58% as singletons. V was pared by 0 bases and J by 6 bases, with 11 bases between. Germline lookup yields CDR1 SGHDT and CDR2 YYEEEE. The length of the CDR3 is 14 residues. As regards this clonotype: Its antigen remains unidentified.

The receptor's source is a girl between 10 and 17 years old with multiple sclerosis. Material for sequencing was blood. V gene TRBV5-6 combines with J gene TRBJ2-3, with D uncertain. The CDR3 DNA reads TGTGCCAGCAGCTTGGATGTAGGGTTGGATACGCAGTATTTT. Protein product: CASSLDVGLDTQYF.